The rows below give T cell receptor beta chains drawn from one sample of a study of T-cell reconstitution after alpha-beta-depleted transplantation in children. From the PCR reads, TCRdb called clonotypes with MiXCR, one entry per CDR3 protein. The data contain about 240,000 distinct CDR3 sequences, around 13% of them singletons. The source was PBMCs from the stem cell graft donor, collected from the stem cell graft. These receptors were obtained from a human donor who donated a stem cell graft to a child with acute lymphoblastic leukemia. Each CDR3 is given with its conserved first and last residue. A D gene is named only where the DNA matches it firmly. Clone size appears in some rows only: once, few, many, or a class for an expanded clone.

clone_size: many; v_call: TRBV12-3/TRBV12-4; d_call: TRBD1; j_call: TRBJ1-2; cdr3_nt: TGTGCCAGCATCGGGACAGGGGGCTTTGGTGGCTACACCTTC; cdr3_aa: CASIGTGGFGGYTF
clone_size: many; v_call: TRBV6-2/TRBV6-3; d_call: TRBD1; j_call: TRBJ2-1; cdr3_nt: TGTGCCAGCAGTTATAACACAGGGGGCGCATCCTACAATGAGCAGTTCTTC; cdr3_aa: CASSYNTGGASYNEQFF
clone_size: many; v_call: TRBV9; d_call: -; j_call: TRBJ2-1; cdr3_nt: TGTGCCAGCGGCCCTTACAATGAGCAGTTCTTC; cdr3_aa: CASGPYNEQFF
clone_size: many; v_call: TRBV20-1; d_call: -; j_call: TRBJ1-2; cdr3_nt: TGCAGTGCCAAGGGCATTAACTATGGCTACACCTTC; cdr3_aa: CSAKGINYGYTF
clone_size: -; v_call: TRBV29-1; d_call: TRBD1; j_call: TRBJ1-2; cdr3_nt: TGCAGCGTGAGGGGGACAGGGGGCGCGGACTATGGCTACACCTTC; cdr3_aa: CSVRGTGGADYGYTF
clone_size: many; v_call: TRBV9; d_call: -; j_call: TRBJ2-2; cdr3_nt: TGTGCCAGCAGCGTTATGGAGGGGAGTACCACCGGGGAGCTGTTTTTT; cdr3_aa: CASSVMEGSTTGELFF
clone_size: many; v_call: TRBV7-2; d_call: TRBD2; j_call: TRBJ2-1; cdr3_nt: TGTGCCAGCACCAGCGGGGGTAGCTCCTACAATGAGCAGTTCTTC; cdr3_aa: CASTSGGSSYNEQFF
clone_size: many; v_call: TRBV5-1; d_call: TRBD1; j_call: TRBJ2-3; cdr3_nt: TGCGCCAGCAGCTTGGTTAGGGGGCCTACAGATACGCAGTATTTT; cdr3_aa: CASSLVRGPTDTQYF
clone_size: -; v_call: TRBV9; d_call: -; j_call: TRBJ2-1; cdr3_nt: TGTGCCAGCAGCGTAGTCAGCCAGGGAGTAGGTGAGCAGTTCTTC; cdr3_aa: CASSVVSQGVGEQFF
clone_size: many; v_call: TRBV10-2; d_call: TRBD1; j_call: TRBJ2-7; cdr3_nt: TGCGCCAGCAGTGGACAGGGATACTACGAGCAGTACTTC; cdr3_aa: CASSGQGYYEQYF
clone_size: many; v_call: TRBV7-9; d_call: TRBD2; j_call: TRBJ2-1; cdr3_nt: TGTGCCAGCACCGTCCTAGCGGGAGGGCCCCATGAGCAGTTCTTC; cdr3_aa: CASTVLAGGPHEQFF
clone_size: many; v_call: TRBV5-1; d_call: TRBD1; j_call: TRBJ2-7; cdr3_nt: TGCGCCAGCAGCTTGTGGACAGGGGGCGACGAGCAGTACTTC; cdr3_aa: CASSLWTGGDEQYF
clone_size: many; v_call: TRBV28; d_call: TRBD1; j_call: TRBJ1-1; cdr3_nt: TGTGCCAGCAGCACCGACAGGGACGCTTTCTTT; cdr3_aa: CASSTDRDAFF
clone_size: many; v_call: TRBV5-1; d_call: -; j_call: TRBJ2-5; cdr3_nt: TGCGCCAGCAGCTCGACAGGGAGGTTTCAAGAGACCCAGTACTTC; cdr3_aa: CASSSTGRFQETQYF
clone_size: many; v_call: TRBV4-3; d_call: -; j_call: TRBJ2-1; cdr3_nt: TGCGCCAGCAGCCGTAACAATGAGCAGTTCTTC; cdr3_aa: CASSRNNEQFF
clone_size: many; v_call: TRBV29-1; d_call: -; j_call: TRBJ1-2; cdr3_nt: TGCAGCGTTGAAATTCCCTCTAACTATGGCTACACCTTC; cdr3_aa: CSVEIPSNYGYTF
clone_size: -; v_call: TRBV7-2; d_call: -; j_call: TRBJ1-3; cdr3_nt: TGTGCCAGCAGCTTAGTCCTGACAGGAGGGCCTGGAAACACCATATATTTT; cdr3_aa: CASSLVLTGGPGNTIYF
clone_size: many; v_call: TRBV7-6; d_call: TRBD2; j_call: TRBJ2-2; cdr3_nt: TGTGCCAGCAGGCCTCCGGGACTAGCGGACCCGAACACCGGGGAGCTGTTTTTT; cdr3_aa: CASRPPGLADPNTGELFF
clone_size: -; v_call: TRBV5-1; d_call: TRBD1; j_call: TRBJ2-7; cdr3_nt: TGCGCCAGCAGCCCATCGACAGGGAGAACCTACGAGCAGTACTTC; cdr3_aa: CASSPSTGRTYEQYF
clone_size: many; v_call: TRBV9; d_call: -; j_call: TRBJ1-1; cdr3_nt: TGTGCCAGCAGCCCCAGGGACGGAGTCCCTATTGAAGCTTTCTTT; cdr3_aa: CASSPRDGVPIEAFF
clone_size: many; v_call: TRBV9; d_call: -; j_call: TRBJ2-2; cdr3_nt: TGTGCCAGCAGCGTGGCGGGCCTGGGGGAGCTGTTTTTT; cdr3_aa: CASSVAGLGELFF
clone_size: many; v_call: TRBV7-2; d_call: -; j_call: TRBJ1-1; cdr3_nt: TGTGCCAGCAGCCGCCACACTGAAGCTTTCTTT; cdr3_aa: CASSRHTEAFF
clone_size: many; v_call: TRBV7-2; d_call: -; j_call: TRBJ1-3; cdr3_nt: TGTGCCAGCAGCCGCGGGGGAAACACCATATATTTT; cdr3_aa: CASSRGGNTIYF
clone_size: many; v_call: TRBV20-1; d_call: TRBD1; j_call: TRBJ1-5; cdr3_nt: TGCAGTGCTAGGGCCCCAGGGGGCTCTCAGCCCCAGCATTTT; cdr3_aa: CSARAPGGSQPQHF
clone_size: few; v_call: TRBV18; d_call: -; j_call: TRBJ1-1; cdr3_nt: TGTGCCAGCTCCCGTTCCCTGCTAAACAGGGAACGCACTGAAGCTTTCTTT; cdr3_aa: CASSRSLLNRERTEAFF
clone_size: many; v_call: TRBV6-6; d_call: -; j_call: TRBJ2-7; cdr3_nt: TGTGCCAGCAGCCAGGGACTGGGCTACGAGCAGTACTTC; cdr3_aa: CASSQGLGYEQYF
clone_size: many; v_call: TRBV9; d_call: -; j_call: TRBJ1-1; cdr3_nt: TGTGCCAGCAGCGTAGAGGTCAACGGCAATGAAGCTTTCTTT; cdr3_aa: CASSVEVNGNEAFF
clone_size: many; v_call: TRBV27; d_call: -; j_call: TRBJ2-2; cdr3_nt: TGTGCCAGCAGTTTGCTACAGTCTACCACCGGGGAGCTGTTTTTT; cdr3_aa: CASSLLQSTTGELFF
clone_size: many; v_call: TRBV5-5; d_call: -; j_call: TRBJ1-5; cdr3_nt: TGTGCCAGCAGCTTGGCAGCGGAGTTATTAGCCCAGCATTTT; cdr3_aa: CASSLAAELLAQHF
clone_size: many; v_call: TRBV12-3/TRBV12-4; d_call: -; j_call: TRBJ2-3; cdr3_nt: TGTGCCAGCCACCGTTTGAGTACGCAGTATTTT; cdr3_aa: CASHRLSTQYF
clone_size: -; v_call: TRBV9; d_call: TRBD2; j_call: TRBJ2-3; cdr3_nt: TGTGCCAGCAGCCAGACCGGACTAGCGCCGGATACGCAGTATTTT; cdr3_aa: CASSQTGLAPDTQYF
clone_size: many; v_call: TRBV20-1; d_call: -; j_call: TRBJ2-3; cdr3_nt: TGCAGTGCCCAGAGGGACAGCACAGATACGCAGTATTTT; cdr3_aa: CSAQRDSTDTQYF
clone_size: few; v_call: TRBV4-3; d_call: -; j_call: TRBJ2-1; cdr3_nt: TGCGCCAGCAGCCAAGATGACTACCTAATCTACAATGAGCAGTTCTTC; cdr3_aa: CASSQDDYLIYNEQFF
clone_size: -; v_call: TRBV19; d_call: -; j_call: TRBJ2-1; cdr3_nt: TGTGCCAGTAGTATAGGTGGCCGGAGCTCCTACAATGAGCAGTTCTTC; cdr3_aa: CASSIGGRSSYNEQFF
clone_size: many; v_call: TRBV19; d_call: TRBD1; j_call: TRBJ2-7; cdr3_nt: TGTGCCAGCGGACAGGGTGTCAACGAGCAGTACTTC; cdr3_aa: CASGQGVNEQYF